Following are 31 T cell receptor beta chains from one sample sequenced in a study of control samples from healthy donors and cancer patients. Method: immunoSEQ multiplex PCR; TCRdb's copy keeps in-frame clones and lacks some. The sample records fewer than 200,000 clones, over 85% being singletons. Sample: blood. These TCRs come from an older woman in good health.

The gene calls are TRBV6-5 and TRBJ2-1; TRBD2 agrees at 9 bases. Germline lookup yields CDR1 MNHEY and CDR2 SVGAGI. CDR3 length: 16 residues. V shed 2 bases, J shed 0 bases, and the junction held 2 bases outside the gene matches. DNA of the CDR3: TGTGCCAGCAGTTACCTTAGCGGGGGCTCCTACAATGAGCAGTTCTTC. Its protein is CASSYLSGGSYNEQFF.

The chain couples TRBV9 to TRBJ2-1, with D possibly matching TRBD1 (5 bases). The germline CDR1 and CDR2 sequences are SGDLS and YYNGEE. This CDR3 is 14 amino acids long. The V end was cut by 6 bases, the J end by 4 bases, with 14 bases between. The CDR3 bases are TGTGCCAGCAACTCTCAACAGGTTTACAATGAGCAGTTCTTC. It yields the protein CASNSQQVYNEQFF.

V and J are TRBV29-1 and TRBJ1-1, with a weak D call TRBD1 (6 bases). V lost 7 bases and J 2 bases, leaving 17 bases between the germline ends. Germline CDR1 SQVTM, CDR2 ANQGSEA. The CDR3 length is 14 residues. The CDR3 region has the DNA TGCAGCGGCCGAAATCAGGGGCCTAACACTGAAGCTTTCTTT. Its protein is CSGRNQGPNTEAFF.

This chain links TRBV19 with TRBJ1-4; D might be TRBD1 (5 bases). Germline V CDR1 and CDR2: LNHDA, SQIVND (reference sequence). V dropped 5 bases and J dropped 12 bases, with 16 bases sitting between them. The CDR3 consists of 13 residues. The DNA for the CDR3 is TGTGCCAGTAGTCCTGGGACCCCTCTAGAACTGTTTTTT. This encodes CASSPGTPLELFF.

The J gene is TRBJ1-6, the V gene TRBV5-1; 9 nucleotides line up with TRBD1. CDR1 is SGHRS and CDR2 is YFSETQ in the germline V gene. V trimming: 4 bases; J trimming: 10 bases; junction bases outside the gene matches: 9. The CDR3 contains 15 residues. Written as DNA, the CDR3 is TGCGCCAGCAGCACCTCGGACAGGGGAGGGTCACCCCTCCACTTT. Translated: CASSTSDRGGSPLHF.

This clone was recorded only once. The chain recombines TRBV5-1 with TRBJ1-1, with D possibly matching TRBD1 (5 bases). Germline CDR1 reads SGHRS; CDR2 reads YFSETQ. Trimming took 3 bases from V and 3 from J, leaving 21 bases between them. This CDR3 comprises 17 residues. CDR3 bases: TGCGCCAGCAGCTCCCCCCCGGGGCGCGGGGTCGACACTGAAGCTTTCTTT. Amino acid sequence: CASSSPPGRGVDTEAFF.

The genes are TRBV11-2 and TRBJ2-1, with D perhaps matching TRBD2 (7 bases). The CDR3 is made up of 17 amino acids. Germline values: CDR1 SGHAT, CDR2 FQNNGV. The ends were cut back, 3 bases at V and 8 bases at J, with 23 bases in the middle. The CDR3 nucleotides are TGTGCCAGCAGCTTGATTTATGGGGGGGCGGGCGGCGATGAGCAGTTCTTC. Residues: CASSLIYGGAGGDEQFF.

As DNA, the CDR3 is TGTGCCAGCAGCCCCGGACAGAAGTATTCCTACGAGCAGTACTTC. Translation gives CASSPGQKYSYEQYF. This chain connects TRBV9 to TRBJ2-7, with D tentatively TRBD1 (6 bases). Germline-derived CDR1 and CDR2 are SGDLS and YYNGEE. This CDR3 has 15 amino acids. Trimming cost V 4 bases and J 1 base, with 15 bases left between them.

This clone was seen once. V usage is TRBV19 and J usage is TRBJ1-1; D remains ambiguous. CDR1 is LNHDA, CDR2 SQIVND, per germline (reference sequence). This CDR3 region has 14 residues. Trimming took off 5 bases at V and 0 bases at J, with 10 bases between the two ends. In nucleotides, the CDR3 is TGTGCCAGTAGTGTCCAGATCTTGAACACTGAAGCTTTCTTT. This encodes CASSVQILNTEAFF.

This chain joins TRBV6-6 and TRBJ1-3; D not certain. The CDR3 has 11 residues. The V end was cut by 6 bases, the J end by 3 bases, with 3 bases between. Looked up from germline, CDR1 is MNHNY and CDR2 is SVGAGI (reference sequence). CDR3 sequence: CASSNGNTIYF. The CDR3 nucleotides read TGTGCCAGCAGCAATGGAAACACCATATATTTT.

This chain connects TRBV19 to TRBJ2-1; D not certain. The CDR3 is made up of 12 amino acids. Trimming removed 0 bases at V and 6 bases at J, with 3 bases between. CDR1 is LNHDA and CDR2 is SQIVND in the germline V gene (reference sequence). CDR3 bases: TGTGCCAGTAGTATAGATCTCAATGAGCAGTTCTTC. Its protein product is CASSIDLNEQFF.

This chain connects TRBV2 to TRBJ2-5; tentatively, D is TRBD2 (5 bases). CDR3 length: 15 residues. Germline V gene lookup returns CDR1 SNHLY and CDR2 FYNNEI. Deletions cut 6 bases from V and 4 bases from J, with 18 bases between. Here the CDR3 DNA reads TGTGCCAGCAGCCGAGGAGGTTGGCAGATAGAGACCCAGTACTTC. Translating it yields CASSRGGWQIETQYF.

The J gene is TRBJ1-4, the V gene TRBV3-1 (or the pseudogene TRBV3-2); D gene unclear. Per germline, CDR1 LGHDT and CDR2 YNNKEL (reference sequence). With 3 bases removed from V and 7 bases from J, the gap between germline ends came to 6 bases. The CDR3 runs to 12 residues. The CDR3 DNA reads TGTGCCAGCAGCCATCTAGGTGAAAAACTGTTTTTT. Its protein is CASSHLGEKLFF.

The V call is TRBV15, the J call TRBJ1-2; a possible D gene is TRBD1 (6 bases). This CDR3 region has 13 residues. With 4 bases removed from V and 5 bases from J, the gap between germline ends came to 11 bases. Germline CDR1 and CDR2: LNHNV and YYDKDF (reference sequence). The DNA for the CDR3 is TGTGCCACCAGCAACAGGGAACAATATGGCTACACCTTC. It translates to CATSNREQYGYTF.

This clone appeared once. The CDR3 is CASSPRGRGGYEQYF. The CDR3 DNA is TGTGCCAGCAGCCCCCGGGGGAGGGGTGGCTACGAGCAGTACTTC. This sequence joins TRBV3-1 (or the pseudogene TRBV3-2) and TRBJ2-7, with TRBD2 identical over 7 bases. Trimming cost V 4 bases and J 3 bases; bases outside gene matches: 9. Germline CDR1 is LGHDT and CDR2 is YNNKEL (reference sequence). The CDR3 spans 15 residues.

The chain recombines TRBV5-1 with TRBJ2-5; TRBD2 agrees at 7 bases. J was trimmed by 1 base and V by 0 bases; bases with no gene match: 6. This CDR3 has 16 amino acids. Germline-derived CDR1 and CDR2 are SGHRS and YFSETQ. The CDR3 region has the DNA TGCGCCAGCAGCTTGGGGACTAGTTTAGGCCAAGAGACCCAGTACTTC. Protein: CASSLGTSLGQETQYF. Variable domain in full (rest from reference TRBV5-1 and TRBJ2-5): KAGVTQTPRYLIKTRGQQVTLSCSPISGHRSVSWYQQTPGQGLQFLFEYFSETQRNKGNFPGRFSGRQFSNSRSEMNVSTLELGDSALYLCASSLGTSLGQETQYFGPGTRLLVL.

The chain uses TRBV11-3 and TRBJ2-1; 9 bases match TRBD2. Germline assignment: CDR1 SGHNT and CDR2 YENEEA. The CDR3 covers 17 residues. V was pared by 0 bases and J by 3 bases, with 6 bases of the junction left unmatched. The CDR3 coding sequence is TGTGCCAGCAGCTTAGAATCCGCAGCGGGGGGCTACAATGAGCAGTTCTTC. Protein: CASSLESAAGGYNEQFF. The variable domain in full, completed from reference TRBV11-3 and TRBJ2-1, reads EAGVVQSPRYKIIEKKQPVAFWCNPISGHNTLYWYLQNLGQGPELLIRYENEEAVDDSQLPKDRFSAERLKGVDSTLKIQPAELGDSAVYLCASSLESAAGGYNEQFFGPGTRLTVL.

J is TRBJ1-1 and V is TRBV6-2 or TRBV6-3, with D tentatively TRBD1 (5 bases). This CDR3 has 17 residues. V lost 4 bases, J lost 2 bases, and 20 bases lay in between. Germline values: CDR1 MNHEY, CDR2 SVGEGT. As DNA, the CDR3 is TGTGCCAGCAGTTTCCCCCCAGGGCGGGTTTCAAACACTGAAGCTTTCTTT. Encoded protein: CASSFPPGRVSNTEAFF.

The rearrangement links TRBV2 to TRBJ1-1, with a weak D call TRBD1 (6 bases). CDR1 and CDR2 (germline): SNHLY, FYNNEI. V lost 8 bases and J lost 1, with 17 bases in between. The CDR3 is 15 amino acids. Here the CDR3 reads CASPKGGKGNTEAFF. In DNA form, the CDR3 reads TGTGCCAGCCCCAAGGGGGGGAAGGGGAACACTGAAGCTTTCTTT.

V gene TRBV7-2 combines with J gene TRBJ1-5; no firm D call. Trimming shortened V by 5 bases and J by 3 bases, and 11 bases separated the two germline ends. The CDR3 consists of 14 residues. CDR1 is SGHTA and CDR2 is FQGNSA in the germline V gene. CDR3 sequence: CASSQTRINQPQHF. The CDR3 nucleotides read TGTGCCAGCAGCCAAACCAGGATCAATCAGCCCCAGCATTTT.

The rearrangement uses TRBV12-3 or TRBV12-4 and TRBJ1-1; TRBD1 is a possible D gene (5 bases). There are 13 residues in the CDR3. The germline V and J ends were trimmed by 6 bases and 4 bases, with 12 bases remaining between them. CDR3 coding DNA: TGTGCCAGCAGGCGGGACTGGGGCACTGAAGCTTTCTTT. This gives the protein CASRRDWGTEAFF.

The gene calls are TRBV7-2 and TRBJ2-3; 11 nucleotides agree with TRBD2. The CDR3 consists of 17 residues. V lost 5 bases, J lost 3 bases, and 10 bases stayed unmatched. CDR1 is SGHTA and CDR2 is FQGNSA in the germline V gene. For the CDR3, the DNA is TGTGCCAGCAGCGAATGGGTCGGGACTAGCGGTACAGATACGCAGTATTTT. Protein: CASSEWVGTSGTDTQYF.

The rearrangement links TRBV2 to TRBJ2-2, with 8 bases lining up with TRBD1. Per the germline V gene, CDR1 is SNHLY and CDR2 is FYNNEI. The CDR3 contains 13 residues. V lost 8 bases and J lost 5; bases outside the gene matches: 4. DNA of the CDR3: TGTGCCAGCCGGGACAGGCAAACCGGGGAGCTGTTTTTT. Protein sequence: CASRDRQTGELFF. Complete variable domain (other parts from reference TRBV2 and TRBJ2-2): EPEVTQTPSHQVTQMGQEVILRCVPISNHLYFYWYRQILGQKVEFLVSFYNNEISEKSEIFDDQFSVERPDGSNFTLKIRSTKLEDSAMYFCASRDRQTGELFFGEGSRLTVL.

The chain uses TRBV6-1 and TRBJ1-6; D ambiguous. The CDR3 totals 15 residues. The germline V and J ends were trimmed by 0 bases and 8 bases, with 11 bases remaining between them. CDR1 is MNHNS, CDR2 SASEGT, per germline. The CDR3 reads CASSEAQAMHSPLHF. The CDR3 nucleotides are TGTGCCAGCAGTGAAGCGCAGGCTATGCATTCACCCCTCCACTTT.

A word on this clone: Other DNA sequences of this sample code for an identical CDR3. The V and J genes are TRBV9 and TRBJ1-2; 12 bases are a match to TRBD1. The V and J ends lost 2 bases and 8 bases, in that order; junction bases with no gene match: 4. CDR3 size: 14 residues. The germline V gene has CDR1 SGDLS and CDR2 YYNGEE. The CDR3 DNA reads TGTGCCAGCAGCGTTGGGACAGGGGGCGAGGGCTACACCTTC. Its translation is CASSVGTGGEGYTF.

The chain employs TRBV5-1 and TRBJ2-5; tentatively, D is TRBD2 (5 bases). V was clipped by 4 bases and J by 1 base, with 8 bases between them. Germline V gives CDR1 SGHRS, CDR2 YFSETQ. The CDR3 consists of 13 residues. This chain's CDR3 is CASSPGTQETQYF. The CDR3 DNA reads as TGCGCCAGCAGCCCGGGAACCCAAGAGACCCAGTACTTC. Together with reference TRBV5-1 and TRBJ2-5, the CDR3 gives the full variable domain: KAGVTQTPRYLIKTRGQQVTLSCSPISGHRSVSWYQQTPGQGLQFLFEYFSETQRNKGNFPGRFSGRQFSNSRSEMNVSTLELGDSALYLCASSPGTQETQYFGPGTRLLVL.

V gene TRBV27 combines with J gene TRBJ1-5; D is perhaps TRBD1 (5 bases). V lost 8 bases to trimming and J lost 9 bases, with 17 bases between them. The CDR3 sequence is 13 residues long. CDR1 is MNHEY and CDR2 is SMNVEV in the germline V gene (reference sequence). CDR3 amino acids: CASRAQVGGPQHF. Written as DNA, the CDR3 is TGTGCCAGCCGGGCCCAGGTCGGGGGGCCCCAGCATTTT.

Notes on this clone: Additional DNA sequences in this sample encode the identical CDR3. The genes are TRBV6-5 and TRBJ1-1, with D uncertain. The germline V gene encodes CDR1 MNHEY and CDR2 SVGAGI. The V end lost 5 bases, the J end lost 1 base, and 8 bases lay between the germline ends. The CDR3 sequence is 13 residues long. The CDR3 here is CASSRQANTEAFF. The DNA of the CDR3 is TGTGCCAGCAGTCGACAAGCGAACACTGAAGCTTTCTTT.

The rearrangement uses TRBV7-9 and TRBJ2-3; D might be TRBD1 (5 bases). Deletions cut 5 bases from V and 6 bases from J, with 12 bases between. Germline assignment: CDR1 SEHNR and CDR2 FQNEAQ (reference sequence). The CDR3 consists of 13 residues. CDR3 protein: CASSLQTADTQYF. As DNA, the CDR3 is TGTGCCAGCAGCCTACAGACAGCCGATACGCAGTATTTT.

The chain couples TRBV6-5 to TRBJ2-7; D is undetermined. Deletions cut 4 bases from V and 4 bases from J, with 17 bases between. This CDR3 has 15 residues. CDR1 and CDR2 from the germline V gene are MNHEY and SVGAGI. In DNA, the CDR3 is TGTGCCAGCAGTTTCCCTTACGAGTCCGGGTACGAGCAGTACTTC. Its protein is CASSFPYESGYEQYF.

The chain is built from TRBV28 and TRBJ2-7, with D possibly called TRBD1 or TRBD2 (5 bases each). The V end was cut by 5 bases, the J end by 5 bases, with 13 bases between. The CDR3 loop spans 13 amino acids. Germline CDR1 is MDHEN and CDR2 is SYDVKM. DNA for the CDR3: TGTGCCAGCAGTGTTGGGGGTCGAGACGAGCAGTACTTC. Amino acids: CASSVGGRDEQYF. Full variable domain (rest looked up from reference TRBV28 and TRBJ2-7): DVKVTQSSRYLVKRTGEKVFLECVQDMDHENMFWYRQDPGLGLRLIYFSYDVKMKEKGDIPEGYSVSREKKERFSLILESASTNQTSMYLCASSVGGRDEQYFGPGTRLTVT.